This T cell receptor (beta chain) was retrieved from a study of OX40 agonist ivuxolimab in advanced cancers. Study-wide points: CD8+ T cells were the subset that, on average, had more expanded clones than CD4+.

Libraries were prepared by immunoSEQ multiplex PCR; TCRdb keeps only in-frame clonotypes and omits some of them. This repertoire shows some 50,000 clones, roughly 88% found once; its top ten account for less than 0.75%. On this clone itself: Its cognate antigen is unknown.

Trimming took off 7 bases at V and 5 bases at J, with 17 bases between the two ends. Germline CDR1 is SGHAT and CDR2 is FQNNGV. This CDR3 region has 14 residues. Blood samples were obtained at baseline, cycle 4 day 1, and cycle 7 day 1. This sample comprised CD4+ or CD8+ T cells sorted from blood, obtained in a trial of the OX40 agonist ivuxolimab. The source is an adult with an advanced solid tumor such as melanoma, head and neck, liver or kidney cancer. The genes are TRBV11-2 and TRBJ1-2; no clear D gene. CDR3 coding DNA: TGTGCCAGCAAACCCTCTTTTCTATCTTATGGCTACACCTTC. Protein sequence: CASKPSFLSYGYTF.